The sample holds one count of the clone carrying this T cell receptor (beta chain). The data were taken from a study of CD8 T cells in Susac syndrome. Reverse transcription of 0.5 to 1 ug RNA was performed with random hexamers. The CDR3 of TCR beta was amplified by immunoSEQ multiplex PCR across 54 Vbeta and 13 Jbeta. TCRdb independently ran MiXCR on the immunoSEQ multiplex PCR reads; one entry per CDR3 protein. The data show about 120,000 distinct CDR3 sequences, about 90% seen once. The authors carried out high-throughput sequencing of TCR beta. They applied it to CD8+ and CD4+ T cells obtained from blood. Age- and sex-matched healthy donors served as the control group. Bulk CD8+ and CD4+ cells came from magnetic negative isolation; CD8+ TEMRA by FACS. Germline V CDR1 and CDR2: SGHTA, FQGNSA. The CDR3 extends over 13 amino acids. J was trimmed by 11 bases and V by 7 bases; bases with no gene match: 8.

Sequences were obtained from CD8+ T cells from PBMCs. The rearrangement uses TRBV7-2 and TRBJ2-1, with TRBD2 identical over 10 bases. The TCR originated in a human donor in good health. The CDR3 reads CASTQVAGGQQFF. The CDR3 DNA reads as TGTGCCAGCACGCAGGTAGCGGGGGGTCAGCAGTTCTTC.